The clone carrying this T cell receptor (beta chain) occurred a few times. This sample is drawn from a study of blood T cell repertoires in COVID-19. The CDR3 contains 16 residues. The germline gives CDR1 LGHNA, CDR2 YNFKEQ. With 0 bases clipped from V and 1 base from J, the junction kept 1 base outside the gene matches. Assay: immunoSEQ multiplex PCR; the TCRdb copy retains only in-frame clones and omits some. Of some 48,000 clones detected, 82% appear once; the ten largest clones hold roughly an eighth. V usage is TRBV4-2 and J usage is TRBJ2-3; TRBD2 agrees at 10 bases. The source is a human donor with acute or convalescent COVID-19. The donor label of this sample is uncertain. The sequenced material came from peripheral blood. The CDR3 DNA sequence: TGTGCCAGCAGCCAAGATGGGACTAGCGGCACAGATACGCAGTATTTT. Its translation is CASSQDGTSGTDTQYF.